Presented here are 23 T cell receptor beta chains from one specimen sequenced in a study of blood T cell repertoires in COVID-19. The table came from immunoSEQ multiplex PCR; TCRdb's copy has only in-frame clones and leaves some out. The table has some 190,000 clones, 84% seen once; the top ten hold roughly 20%. The sample taken for sequencing was peripheral blood. The receptors derive from a human donor in a cohort sampled during active COVID-19.

V is TRBV19 and J is TRBJ2-7; no clear D gene. The V and J ends lost 3 bases and 6 bases respectively, with 12 bases between them. CDR3 length: 13 residues. In germline, CDR1 is LNHDA, CDR2 SQIVND (reference sequence). The CDR3 bases are TGTGCCAGTAGTATCCTGACGGGTAGCGAGCAGTACTTC. This sequence encodes CASSILTGSEQYF.

This clone was recorded a few times. This sequence joins TRBV5-1 and TRBJ2-1; weak D call: TRBD1 (5 bases). Germline CDR1 is SGHRS and CDR2 is YFSETQ. CDR3 length: 14 residues. V dropped 4 bases and J dropped 5 bases, with 13 bases sitting between them. The CDR3 reads CASSGLGRDNEQFF. The CDR3 nucleotides read TGCGCCAGCAGCGGCTTAGGCAGGGACAATGAGCAGTTCTTC. Full variable domain (missing parts from reference TRBV5-1 and TRBJ2-1): KAGVTQTPRYLIKTRGQQVTLSCSPISGHRSVSWYQQTPGQGLQFLFEYFSETQRNKGNFPGRFSGRQFSNSRSEMNVSTLELGDSALYLCASSGLGRDNEQFFGPGTRLTVL.

The CDR3 sequence is CASSLGGSYTDTQYF. DNA of the CDR3: TGTGCCAGCAGTTTAGGCGGGAGCTACACAGATACGCAGTATTTT. The chain couples TRBV27 to TRBJ2-3; TRBD2 agrees at 7 bases. J was trimmed by 2 bases and V by 2 bases; bases with no gene match: 4. Looked up from germline, CDR1 is MNHEY and CDR2 is SMNVEV (reference sequence). The CDR3 is made up of 15 amino acids.

This clone was seen once. V and J are TRBV28 and TRBJ2-4, with 11 bases identical to TRBD2. V trimming: 7 bases; J trimming: 1 base; junction bases outside the gene matches: 6. This CDR3 is 16 amino acids long. From germline, CDR1 is MDHEN and CDR2 SYDVKM. The CDR3 DNA sequence: TGTGCCAGCACCGTAGCGGGAGGGAGGGCCAAAAACATTCAGTACTTC. Protein product: CASTVAGGRAKNIQYF.

In its sample, this clone was seen once. V usage is TRBV7-9 and J usage is TRBJ2-1; perhaps TRBD2 as D (5 bases). This CDR3 is built from 15 residues. Trimming pared 1 base from V and 6 bases from J, leaving 13 bases between. The germline CDR1 and CDR2 sequences are SEHNR and FQNEAQ (reference sequence). For the CDR3, the DNA is TGTGCCAGCAGCTTAGACCAGAGACTACGCAATGAGCAGTTCTTC. Translating it yields CASSLDQRLRNEQFF.

The chain employs TRBV5-1 and TRBJ2-3; D is possibly TRBD1 (5 bases). Deletions cut 5 bases from V and 4 bases from J, with 14 bases between. This CDR3 region has 14 residues. Germline V gene sequence: CDR1 SGHRS, CDR2 YFSETQ. The CDR3 loop is CASSLPGNADTQYF. CDR3 DNA: TGCGCCAGCAGTCTCCCAGGGAACGCAGATACGCAGTATTTT.

The V gene is TRBV6-5, the J gene TRBJ2-6; D ambiguous. This CDR3 region has 15 residues. Germline CDR1 and CDR2: MNHEY and SVGAGI. The V end was cut by 6 bases, the J end by 0 bases, with 9 bases between. The DNA for the CDR3 is TGTGCCAGCAGGCCTGGCCACTCTGGGGCCAACGTCCTGACTTTC. It encodes CASRPGHSGANVLTF.

The chain is built from TRBV5-5 and TRBJ1-6, with D possibly matching TRBD1 (5 bases). The germline V gene has CDR1 SGHKS and CDR2 YYEKEE (reference sequence). The CDR3 runs 15 residues. Deletions cut 1 base from V and 9 bases from J, with 14 bases between. The CDR3 DNA reads as TGTGCCAGCAGCTTGAGGGGCCAGGATTTTTCACCCCTCCACTTT. Translating gives CASSLRGQDFSPLHF. Based on the CDR3 plus reference TRBV5-5 and TRBJ1-6, the full variable domain is DAGVTQSPTHLIKTRGQQVTLRCSPISGHKSVSWYQQVLGQGPQFIFQYYEKEERGRGNFPDRFSARQFPNYSSELNVNALLLGDSALYLCASSLRGQDFSPLHFGNGTRLTVT.

The chain is built from TRBV24-1 and TRBJ1-2; 7 bases line up with TRBD1. Germline V lookup: CDR1 KGHDR, CDR2 SFDVKD. The CDR3 is 16 residues long. The J segment lost 4 bases and the V segment lost 4 bases, leaving 11 bases of the junction unmatched. As DNA, the CDR3 is TGTGCCACCAGTGACCCCGCCCGACAGGGAGGCTATGGCTACACCTTC. It specifies CATSDPARQGGYGYTF.

This clone was recorded once. This chain connects TRBV30 to TRBJ1-4; 11 bases are a match to TRBD1. The CDR3 sequence is 15 residues long. CDR1 is GTSNPN and CDR2 is SVGIG in the germline V gene (reference sequence). The V and J ends lost 2 bases and 4 bases, in that order; junction bases with no gene match: 3. The CDR3 DNA is TGTGCCTGGAGTCGGACAGGGGGCAATAATGAAAAACTGTTTTTT. It specifies CAWSRTGGNNEKLFF.

The rearrangement joins TRBV5-6 to TRBJ2-7; D unresolved. Germline V lookup: CDR1 SGHDT, CDR2 YYEEEE. V was pared by 1 base and J by 3 bases, with 14 bases between. The CDR3 runs 15 residues. CDR3 sequence (DNA): TGTGCCAGCAGCTTGCGAGGTGCCACCCTCTACGAGCAGTACTTC. Its protein product is CASSLRGATLYEQYF.

In its sample, this clone was seen a few times. This chain joins TRBV12-5 and TRBJ1-1; tentative D call: TRBD1 (6 bases). This CDR3 is 13 amino acids long. Trimming took 6 bases from V and 7 from J, leaving 15 bases between them. Germline CDR1 reads LGHNT; CDR2 reads FRNRAP. DNA for the CDR3: TGTGCTAGTGGAGGGTACAGGGCGAGTGAAGCTTTCTTT. It encodes CASGGYRASEAFF.

The chain uses TRBV2 and TRBJ2-1; TRBD1 might be the D (5 bases). Germline CDR1 and CDR2: SNHLY and FYNNEI. Trimming stripped 6 bases from V and 3 bases from J, with 12 bases between. The length of the CDR3 is 14 residues. The CDR3 DNA is TGTGCCAGCAGAGACAGTTTGTACTACAATGAGCAGTTCTTC. Its protein product is CASRDSLYYNEQFF.

A few counts support this clone. This rearrangement joins TRBV29-1 to TRBJ1-1; TRBD1 is a possible D gene (5 bases). V lost 4 bases and J 4 bases, leaving 16 bases between the germline ends. Germline V CDR1 and CDR2: SQVTM, ANQGSEA. The CDR3 has 14 residues. CDR3 region: CSVAWGGTVTEAFF. As DNA, the CDR3 is TGCAGCGTTGCTTGGGGGGGTACGGTCACTGAAGCTTTCTTT.

The chain combines TRBV15 with TRBJ2-1; D not certain. Germline lookup yields CDR1 LNHNV and CDR2 YYDKDF (reference sequence). The CDR3 totals 13 residues. V lost 1 base to trimming and J lost 8 bases, with 9 bases between them. The CDR3 here is CATSRVVLDEQFF. For the CDR3, the DNA is TGTGCCACCAGCAGAGTCGTCTTAGATGAGCAGTTCTTC. The full variable domain, completed using reference TRBV15 and TRBJ2-1, is DAMVIQNPRYQVTQFGKPVTLSCSQTLNHNVMYWYQQKSSQAPKLLFHYYDKDFNNEADTPDNFQSRRPNTSFCFLDIRSPGLGDTAMYLCATSRVVLDEQFFGPGTRLTVL.

The chain couples TRBV19 to TRBJ1-1, with TRBD1 identical over 7 bases. This CDR3 region has 13 residues. V lost 4 bases, J lost 4 bases, and 3 bases stayed unmatched. Germline V gives CDR1 LNHDA, CDR2 SQIVND (reference sequence). Here the CDR3 reads CASSRQGPTEAFF. In DNA form, the CDR3 reads TGTGCCAGTAGTAGACAGGGCCCCACTGAAGCTTTCTTT.

J is TRBJ1-1 and V is TRBV7-8; no reliable D call. Trimming took off 4 bases at V and 1 base at J, with 7 bases between the two ends. The CDR3 spans 13 residues. Germline V gene data show CDR1 as SGHVS and CDR2 as FQNEAQ. The chain's CDR3 is CASSSGRNTEAFF. Written as DNA, the CDR3 is TGTGCCAGCAGCTCAGGTCGGAACACTGAAGCTTTCTTT.

The DNA for the CDR3 is TGTGCCAGCAGAAGACATGTACCCCAAGAGACCCAGTACTTC. Translated: CASRRHVPQETQYF. The chain uses TRBV6-6 and TRBJ2-5; no clear D. V lost 6 bases and J 1 base, leaving 12 bases between the germline ends. From germline, CDR1 is MNHNY and CDR2 SVGAGI (reference sequence). This CDR3 has 14 amino acids.

The gene calls are TRBV15 and TRBJ1-3; D is unclear. Germline V gene sequence: CDR1 LNHNV, CDR2 YYDKDF (reference sequence). CDR3 length: 14 residues. Trimming pared 7 bases from V and 0 bases from J, leaving 10 bases between. The CDR3 DNA reads as TGTGCCACCACTCGCGGGAGCTCTGGAAACACCATATATTTT. It encodes CATTRGSSGNTIYF.

The chain links TRBV19 to TRBJ1-5, with D hard to call. Trimming stripped 3 bases from V and 0 bases from J, with 12 bases between. This CDR3 is 16 amino acids long. Germline assignment: CDR1 LNHDA and CDR2 SQIVND (reference sequence). DNA of the CDR3: TGTGCCAGTAGTATCTCCCCGACATATAGCAATCAGCCCCAGCATTTT. Amino acids: CASSISPTYSNQPQHF.

This chain links TRBV28 with TRBJ2-5; 8 nucleotides match TRBD2. CDR1 MDHEN and CDR2 SYDVKM come from the germline V gene. The V segment lost 5 bases and the J segment 4 bases; nucleotides outside the gene matches: 9. The CDR3 has 15 amino acids. CDR3 protein: CASSMSGSPVETQYF. In nucleotides, the CDR3 is TGTGCCAGCAGTATGAGCGGGAGTCCAGTAGAGACCCAGTACTTC. Using reference TRBV28 and TRBJ2-5 for the parts outside the CDR3, the full variable domain is DVKVTQSSRYLVKRTGEKVFLECVQDMDHENMFWYRQDPGLGLRLIYFSYDVKMKEKGDIPEGYSVSREKKERFSLILESASTNQTSMYLCASSMSGSPVETQYFGPGTRLLVL.

This clone has a handful of counts. The chain links TRBV4-1 to TRBJ2-7; TRBD1 agrees at 8 bases. This CDR3 has 14 residues. V lost 1 base, J lost 2 bases, and 1 base stayed unmatched. Looked up from germline, CDR1 is MGHRA and CDR2 is YSYEKL. The CDR3 protein is CASSQAGQAYEQYF. The CDR3 region has the DNA TGCGCCAGCAGCCAAGCGGGACAGGCCTACGAGCAGTACTTC.

The chain employs TRBV28 and TRBJ2-2, with D tentatively TRBD1 (6 bases). This CDR3 spans 16 amino acids. The germline V and J ends were trimmed by 6 bases and 1 base, with 15 bases remaining between them. From germline, CDR1 is MDHEN and CDR2 SYDVKM. Here the CDR3 DNA reads TGTGCCAGCAGCTACCCGGGACACGTGAACACCGGGGAGCTGTTTTTT. Translating it yields CASSYPGHVNTGELFF.